This TCR beta chain emerged from a study of T cells in narcolepsy. The data were produced by immunoSEQ multiplex PCR, yet TCRdb's version contains in-frame clones alone and is incomplete. Counted here are over 25,000 clones, about 85% occurring once; the ten biggest clones make up around 1%. The CDR3 runs to 19 residues. Germline V gene data show CDR1 as SGHTA and CDR2 as FQGTGA. V was pared by 2 bases and J by 1 base, with 24 bases between. The chain combines TRBV7-3 with TRBJ2-7; tentative D call: TRBD1 (6 bases). Sequencing input: CD45RA- memory CD4+ T cells from PBMCs. The clonotype originates from a human donor with narcolepsy. CDR3 DNA: TGTGCCAGCAGCTTAGTCATTGTAAAGGGACAAGGGTTTTCCTACGAGCAGTACTTC. Translated: CASSLVIVKGQGFSYEQYF.